This TCR beta chain was sequenced during a study of cytomegalovirus exposure and HLA in healthy donors. Study findings and constraints: As a later analysis revealed, the rate of TCR association differed by HLA locus, with DRB1 most and HLA-C fewest.

V lost 0 bases and J lost 13; bases outside the gene matches: 9. Germline V gene data show CDR1 as LNHNV and CDR2 as YYDKDF (reference sequence). This CDR3 is built from 14 residues. Comments on this clone: As yet, its antigen is unknown.

This PCR relied on a set of 60 Vbeta primers and 13 Jbeta primers. The method was immunoSEQ multiplex PCR; TCRdb's version includes in-frame clones alone and lacks a portion of them. This specimen shows roughly 200,000 clones; the ten leading clones hold roughly 6.7%. The TCR originated in a man younger than 45 in good health and CMV-seronegative. Specimen: PBMCs. This sequence joins TRBV15 and TRBJ2-1; 7 nucleotides match TRBD2. CDR3 DNA sequence: TGTGCCACCAGCAGAGATGGGTCGGGAGGCCCTCAGTTCTTC. Protein sequence: CATSRDGSGGPQFF.